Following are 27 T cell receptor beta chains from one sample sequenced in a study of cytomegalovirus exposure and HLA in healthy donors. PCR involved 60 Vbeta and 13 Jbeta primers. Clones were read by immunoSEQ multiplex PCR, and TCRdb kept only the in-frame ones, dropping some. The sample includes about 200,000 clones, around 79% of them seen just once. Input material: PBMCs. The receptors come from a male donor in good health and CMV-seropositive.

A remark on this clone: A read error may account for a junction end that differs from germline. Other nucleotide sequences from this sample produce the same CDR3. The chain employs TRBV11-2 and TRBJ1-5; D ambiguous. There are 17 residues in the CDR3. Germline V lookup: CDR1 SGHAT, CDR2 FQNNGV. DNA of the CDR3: TGTGCCAGCAGTAAATCCAACCCGGGTTATAGCAACCAGCCCCAGCATTTT. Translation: CASSKSNPGYSNQPQHF.

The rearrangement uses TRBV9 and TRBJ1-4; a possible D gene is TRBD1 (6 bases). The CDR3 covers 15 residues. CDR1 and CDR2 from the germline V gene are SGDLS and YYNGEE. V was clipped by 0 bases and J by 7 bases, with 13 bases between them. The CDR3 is CASSVAGTKTEKLFF. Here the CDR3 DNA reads TGTGCCAGCAGCGTAGCCGGGACAAAAACTGAAAAACTGTTTTTT. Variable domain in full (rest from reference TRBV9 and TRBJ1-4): DSGVTQTPKHLITATGQRVTLRCSPRSGDLSVYWYQQSLDQGLQFLIQYYNGEERAKGNILERFSAQQFPDLHSELNLSSLELGDSALYFCASSVAGTKTEKLFFGSGTQLSVL.

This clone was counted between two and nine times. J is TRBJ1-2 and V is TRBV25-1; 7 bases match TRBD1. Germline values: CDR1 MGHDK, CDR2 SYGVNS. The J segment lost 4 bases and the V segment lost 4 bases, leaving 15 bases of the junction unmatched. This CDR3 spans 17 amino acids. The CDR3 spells CASSVLHTRGVGYGYTF. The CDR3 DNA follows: TGTGCCAGCAGTGTCTTACACACCAGGGGGGTCGGCTATGGCTACACCTTC.

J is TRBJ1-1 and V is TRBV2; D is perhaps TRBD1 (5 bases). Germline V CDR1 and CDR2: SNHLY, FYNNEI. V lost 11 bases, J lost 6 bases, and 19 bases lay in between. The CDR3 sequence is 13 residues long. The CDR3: CAAGREAGAEAFF. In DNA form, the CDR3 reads TGTGCCGCGGGACGAGAGGCTGGGGCTGAAGCTTTCTTT. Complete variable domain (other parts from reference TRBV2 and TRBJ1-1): EPEVTQTPSHQVTQMGQEVILRCVPISNHLYFYWYRQILGQKVEFLVSFYNNEISEKSEIFDDQFSVERPDGSNFTLKIRSTKLEDSAMYFCAAGREAGAEAFFGQGTRLTVV.

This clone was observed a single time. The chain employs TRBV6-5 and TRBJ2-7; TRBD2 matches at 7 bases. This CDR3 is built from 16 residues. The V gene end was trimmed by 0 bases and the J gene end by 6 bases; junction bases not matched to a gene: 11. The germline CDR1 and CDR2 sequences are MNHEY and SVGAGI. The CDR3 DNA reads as TGTGCCAGCAGTTACTCGGGATTTGGGGGGGAAGTCGAGCAGTACTTC. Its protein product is CASSYSGFGGEVEQYF.

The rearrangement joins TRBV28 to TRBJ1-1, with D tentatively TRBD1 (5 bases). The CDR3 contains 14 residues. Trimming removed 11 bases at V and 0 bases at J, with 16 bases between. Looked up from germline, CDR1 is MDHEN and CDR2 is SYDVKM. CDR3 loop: CAASRGILNTEAFF. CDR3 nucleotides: TGTGCCGCCAGTAGGGGAATTTTGAACACTGAAGCTTTCTTT.

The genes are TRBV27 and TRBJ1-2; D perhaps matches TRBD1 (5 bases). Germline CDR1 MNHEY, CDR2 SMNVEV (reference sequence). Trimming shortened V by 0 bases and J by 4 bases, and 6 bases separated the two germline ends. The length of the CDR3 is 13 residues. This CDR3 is CASSLSRAYGYTF. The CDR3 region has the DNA TGTGCCAGCAGTTTATCCAGGGCCTATGGCTACACCTTC.

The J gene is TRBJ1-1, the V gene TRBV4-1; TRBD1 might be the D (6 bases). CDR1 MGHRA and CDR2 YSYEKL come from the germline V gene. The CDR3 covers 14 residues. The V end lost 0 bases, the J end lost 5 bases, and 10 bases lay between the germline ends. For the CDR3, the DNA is TGCGCCAGCAGCCAAGATAGGACAGATACTGAAGCTTTCTTT. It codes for CASSQDRTDTEAFF.

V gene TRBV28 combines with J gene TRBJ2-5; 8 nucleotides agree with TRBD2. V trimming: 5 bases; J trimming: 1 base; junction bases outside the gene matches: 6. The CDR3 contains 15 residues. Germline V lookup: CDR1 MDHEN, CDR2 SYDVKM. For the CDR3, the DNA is TGTGCCAGCAGTCCCCTCCTAGCGGGCCAAGAGACCCAGTACTTC. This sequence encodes CASSPLLAGQETQYF.

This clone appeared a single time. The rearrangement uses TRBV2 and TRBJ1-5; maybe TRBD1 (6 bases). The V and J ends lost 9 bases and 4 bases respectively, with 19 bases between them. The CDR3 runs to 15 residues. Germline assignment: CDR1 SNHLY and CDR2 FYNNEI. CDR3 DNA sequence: TGTGCCAGTGATGAGGGCAGGGGCTGGAATCAGCCCCAGCATTTT. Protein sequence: CASDEGRGWNQPQHF.

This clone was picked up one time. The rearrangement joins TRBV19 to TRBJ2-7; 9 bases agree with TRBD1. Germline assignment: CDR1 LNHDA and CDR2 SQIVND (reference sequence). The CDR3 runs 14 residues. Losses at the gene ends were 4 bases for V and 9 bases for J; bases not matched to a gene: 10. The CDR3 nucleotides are TGTGCCAGTAGTAAGGACAGGGGAAATCCCAGGCAGTACTTC. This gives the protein CASSKDRGNPRQYF. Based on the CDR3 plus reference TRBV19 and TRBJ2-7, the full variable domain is DGGITQSPKYLFRKEGQNVTLSCEQNLNHDAMYWYRQDPGQGLRLIYYSQIVNDFQKGDIAEGYSVSREKKESFPLTVTSAQKNPTAFYLCASSKDRGNPRQYFGPGTRLTVT.

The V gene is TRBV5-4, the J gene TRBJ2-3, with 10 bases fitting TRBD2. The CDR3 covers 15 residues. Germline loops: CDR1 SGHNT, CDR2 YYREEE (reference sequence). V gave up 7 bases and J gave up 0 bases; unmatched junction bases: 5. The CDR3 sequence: CASPGLAASTDTQYF. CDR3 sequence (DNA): TGTGCCAGCCCCGGACTAGCGGCTAGCACAGATACGCAGTATTTT.

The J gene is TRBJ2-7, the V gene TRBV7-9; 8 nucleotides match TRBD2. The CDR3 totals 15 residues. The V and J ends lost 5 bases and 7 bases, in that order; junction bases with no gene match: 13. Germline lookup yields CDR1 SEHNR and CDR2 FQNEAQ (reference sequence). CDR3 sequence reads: CASSPVSGGVKEQYF. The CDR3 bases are TGTGCCAGCAGCCCCGTTTCGGGGGGGGTAAAAGAGCAGTACTTC.

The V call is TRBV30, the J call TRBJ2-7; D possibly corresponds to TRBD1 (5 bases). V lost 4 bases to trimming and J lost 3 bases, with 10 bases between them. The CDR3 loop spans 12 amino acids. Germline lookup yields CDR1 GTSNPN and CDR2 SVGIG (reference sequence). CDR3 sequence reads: CAWTGQNYEQYF. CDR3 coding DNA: TGTGCCTGGACAGGGCAGAACTACGAGCAGTACTTC.

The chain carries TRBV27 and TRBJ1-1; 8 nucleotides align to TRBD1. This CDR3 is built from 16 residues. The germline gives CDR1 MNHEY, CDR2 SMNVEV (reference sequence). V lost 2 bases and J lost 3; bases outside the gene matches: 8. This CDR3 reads CASSLSQGAMYTEAFF. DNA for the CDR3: TGTGCCAGCAGTTTAAGTCAGGGGGCGATGTACACTGAAGCTTTCTTT.

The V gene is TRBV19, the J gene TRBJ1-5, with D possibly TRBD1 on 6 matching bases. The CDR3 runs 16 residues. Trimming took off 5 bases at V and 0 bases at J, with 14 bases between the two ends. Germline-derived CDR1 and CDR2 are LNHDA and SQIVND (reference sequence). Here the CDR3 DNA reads TGTGCCAGTAGTCGTCGGGACATAGATAGCAATCAGCCCCAGCATTTT. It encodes CASSRRDIDSNQPQHF.

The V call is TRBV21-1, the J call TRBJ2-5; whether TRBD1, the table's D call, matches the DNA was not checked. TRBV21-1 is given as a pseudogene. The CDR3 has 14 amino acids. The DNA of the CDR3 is TGTGCCAGCAGCAAAGAACAGGGCCAAGAGACCCAGTACTTC. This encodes CASSKEQGQETQYF.

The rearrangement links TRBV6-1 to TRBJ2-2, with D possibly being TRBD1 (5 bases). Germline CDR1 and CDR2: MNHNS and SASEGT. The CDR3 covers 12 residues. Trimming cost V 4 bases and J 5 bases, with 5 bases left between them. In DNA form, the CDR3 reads TGTGCCAGCAGTGGACAGACCGGGGAGCTGTTTTTT. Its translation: CASSGQTGELFF.

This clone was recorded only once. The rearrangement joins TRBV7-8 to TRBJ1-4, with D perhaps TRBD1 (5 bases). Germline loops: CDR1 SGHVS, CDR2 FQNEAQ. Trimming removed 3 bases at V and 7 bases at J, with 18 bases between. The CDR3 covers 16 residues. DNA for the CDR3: TGTGCCAGCAGCTTGGCCCGCGGGGTAGGGGCTGAAAAACTGTTTTTT. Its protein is CASSLARGVGAEKLFF.

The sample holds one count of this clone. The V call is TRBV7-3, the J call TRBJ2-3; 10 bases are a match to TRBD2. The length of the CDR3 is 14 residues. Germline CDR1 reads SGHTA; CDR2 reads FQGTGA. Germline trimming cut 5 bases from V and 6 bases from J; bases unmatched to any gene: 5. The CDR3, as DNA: TGTGCCAGCAGCCGGACGACTAGCGGGGATACGCAGTATTTT. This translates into CASSRTTSGDTQYF. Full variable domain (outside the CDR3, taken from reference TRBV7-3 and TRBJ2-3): GAGVSQTPSNKVTEKGKYVELRCDPISGHTALYWYRQSLGQGPEFLIYFQGTGAADDSGLPNDRFFAVRPEGSVSTLKIQRTERGDSAVYLCASSRTTSGDTQYFGPGTRLTVL.

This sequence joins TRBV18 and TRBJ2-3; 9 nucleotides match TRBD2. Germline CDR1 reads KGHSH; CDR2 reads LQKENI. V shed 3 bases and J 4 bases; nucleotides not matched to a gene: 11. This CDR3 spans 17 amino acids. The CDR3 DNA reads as TGTGCCAGCTCACCGGCTAACGGCGGGAGGGCCTCAGATACGCAGTATTTT. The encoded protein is CASSPANGGRASDTQYF. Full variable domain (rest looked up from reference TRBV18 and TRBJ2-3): NAGVMQNPRHLVRRRGQEARLRCSPMKGHSHVYWYRQLPEEGLKFMVYLQKENIIDESGMPKERFSAEFPKEGPSILRIQQVVRGDSAAYFCASSPANGGRASDTQYFGPGTRLTVL.

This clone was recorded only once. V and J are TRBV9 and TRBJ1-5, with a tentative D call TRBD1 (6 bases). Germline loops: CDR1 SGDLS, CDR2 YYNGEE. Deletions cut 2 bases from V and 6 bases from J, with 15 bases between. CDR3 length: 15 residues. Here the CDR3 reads CASSVGQRVGQPQHF. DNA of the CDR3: TGTGCCAGCAGCGTTGGACAGAGGGTAGGTCAGCCCCAGCATTTT. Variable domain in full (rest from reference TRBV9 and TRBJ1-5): DSGVTQTPKHLITATGQRVTLRCSPRSGDLSVYWYQQSLDQGLQFLIQYYNGEERAKGNILERFSAQQFPDLHSELNLSSLELGDSALYFCASSVGQRVGQPQHFGDGTRLSIL.

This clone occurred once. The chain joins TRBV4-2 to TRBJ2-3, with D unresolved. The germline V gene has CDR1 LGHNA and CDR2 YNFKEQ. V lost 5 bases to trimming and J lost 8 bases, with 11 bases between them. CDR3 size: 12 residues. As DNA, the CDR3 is TGTGCCAGCAGCGAAGGAGCCGGTACGCAGTATTTT. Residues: CASSEGAGTQYF.

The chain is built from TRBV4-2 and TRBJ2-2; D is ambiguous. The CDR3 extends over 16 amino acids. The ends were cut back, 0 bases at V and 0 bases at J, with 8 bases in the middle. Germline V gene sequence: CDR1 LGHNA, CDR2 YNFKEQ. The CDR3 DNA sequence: TGTGCCAGCAGCCAAGAGTCAGGCTCGAACACCGGGGAGCTGTTTTTT. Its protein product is CASSQESGSNTGELFF.

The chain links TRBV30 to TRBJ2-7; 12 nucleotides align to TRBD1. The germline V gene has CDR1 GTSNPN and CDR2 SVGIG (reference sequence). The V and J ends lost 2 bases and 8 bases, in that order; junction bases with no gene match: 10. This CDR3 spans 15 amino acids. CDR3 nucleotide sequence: TGTGCCTGGAGTCTCTGGGGACAGGGGGCCTCCCAGCAGTACTTC. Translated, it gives CAWSLWGQGASQQYF.

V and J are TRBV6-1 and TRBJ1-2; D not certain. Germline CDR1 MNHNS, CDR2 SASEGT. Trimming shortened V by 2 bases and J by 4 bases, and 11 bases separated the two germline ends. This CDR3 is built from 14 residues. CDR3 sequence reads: CASSESTGIYGYTF. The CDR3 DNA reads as TGTGCCAGCAGTGAATCAACGGGGATCTATGGCTACACCTTC.

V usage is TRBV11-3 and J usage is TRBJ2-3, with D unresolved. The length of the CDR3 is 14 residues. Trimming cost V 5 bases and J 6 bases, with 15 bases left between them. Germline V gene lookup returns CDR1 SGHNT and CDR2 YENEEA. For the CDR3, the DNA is TGTGCCAGCAGCGCGACATCACTCGTGGATACGCAGTATTTT. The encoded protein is CASSATSLVDTQYF.